This TCR beta chain was sequenced during a study of blood T cell repertoires in COVID-19. Study-level information: Researchers got acute and convalescent COVID-19 samples from the United States, Italy and Spain. PBMCs, B-cell-depleted T cells, or T cells provided the cDNA or gDNA that made up the material.

The CDR3 runs to 14 residues. Using immunoSEQ multiplex PCR, the repertoire was profiled, and TCRdb retains in-frame clones only, with some absent. The sample lists about 63,000 clones, around three quarters occurring once. The sample consisted of peripheral blood. The clonotype comes from a human donor in a cohort sampled during active COVID-19. V usage is TRBV7-5 and J usage is TRBJ2-1; the table's D call TRBD1 went unverified against the DNA. TRBV7-5 is recorded as a pseudogene. CDR3 sequence (DNA): TGTGCCAGAAGCTTAGAAGGGGCGCTGAATGAGCAGTTCTTC. Its translation: CARSLEGALNEQFF.